Described below is a single T cell receptor (beta chain) sequence and its context. TCRdb keeps only in-frame clones here, not all; method: immunoSEQ multiplex PCR. The sample includes about 19,000 clones, roughly 76% seen only once; the top ten take roughly a fifth. The sample belongs to a study of T cell responses to AZD1222 COVID-19 vaccine. V lost 6 bases to trimming and J lost 7 bases, with 7 bases between them. This CDR3 contains 12 residues. The germline CDR1 and CDR2 sequences are MNHEY and SMNVEV (reference sequence). The source of this sequence is an adult who received the AZD1222 COVID-19 vaccine. Source: peripheral blood, taken 28 days after the second AZD1222 dose. The chain has TRBV27 and TRBJ1-6; D is unclear. CDR3 protein: CASSLSNSPLHF. Here the CDR3 DNA reads TGTGCCAGCAGCCTTTCCAATTCACCCCTCCACTTT.